This T cell receptor (beta chain) emerged from a study of T cell repertoires in cytomegalovirus infection. Whole-study context: In public TCR beta signatures, there were indications of both CMV infection and matching HLA type. Notes on the study in general: Within the response measured ex vivo, HLA-C-restricted CMV-specific TCR beta clonotypes were dominant. Cumulative frequency (of public TCR beta family members) identified carriers of CMV plus the relevant HLA.

V was pared by 6 bases and J by 12 bases, with 23 bases between. This CDR3 spans 14 amino acids. Per the germline V gene, CDR1 is MNHEY and CDR2 is SMNVEV (reference sequence). TCRdb fed the reads into MiXCR, producing one record per CDR3 protein. This sample has 740,000 or so distinct CDR3 sequences, with less than 40% found just once. As to this clonotype: Antigen specificity is unknown.

This TCR was recovered from a human donor in good health (CMV status not recorded). Some clones in this sample may be carry-over from other donors' samples. Sequencing was carried out using PBMCs. This chain connects TRBV27 to TRBJ1-1; D possibly corresponds to TRBD1 (6 bases). The CDR3 loop reads CASRKGGGNTESFF. CDR3 in DNA: TGTGCCAGCAGAAAAGGGGGGGGGAACACGGAATCTTTCTTT.